The next 28 T cell receptor beta chains were all read from a single sample in a study of neurological immune-mediated disorders (dated by TCRdb to the late 2010s). The library came from 5' RACE. Sequencing took place on an Illumina HiSeq 2500. TCRdb applied fastp at Q25 and MiXCR to the public reads, then kept only in-frame beta chains. Entries are consolidated by CDR3 protein sequence, retaining the most common genes and DNA. The sample table records some 79,000 distinct CDR3 sequences; 12% to 15% of these occur just once. The ten largest clones add up to roughly 7.3% of the sample. Input material: PBMCs. Receptors were obtained from a woman aged 45-59 years in good health.

This clonotype was seen ten or more times. This chain joins TRBV20-1 and TRBJ2-1; D unclear. The CDR3 is 13 residues long. Germline V gene lookup returns CDR1 DFQATT and CDR2 SNEGSKA (reference sequence). V gave up 5 bases and J gave up 6 bases, with 14 bases separating them. The CDR3 region is CSAYRTRSNEQFF. Here the CDR3 DNA reads TGCAGTGCTTATCGCACACGGTCCAATGAGCAGTTCTTC.

For this clonotype: Just one base apart from a much larger clone, this may be a read error. This chain links TRBV28 with TRBJ2-3; 10 nucleotides match TRBD1. Germline CDR1 and CDR2: MDHEN and SYDVKM. This CDR3 comprises 15 residues. With V trimmed by 7 bases and J by 5 bases, 9 bases remained unmatched. CDR3 amino acids: CASKHGTGVIDTQYF. The CDR3 DNA reads as TGTGCCAGCAAACACGGGACAGGGGTCATAGATACGCAGTATTTT.

In the case of this clonotype: This may be a read error, as it is one base from a much larger clone. The V gene is TRBV5-1, the J gene TRBJ2-2; D may be TRBD2 (5 bases). CDR3 length equals 14 residues. Germline V CDR1 and CDR2: SGHRS, YFSETQ. Trimming took off 4 bases at V and 3 bases at J, with 10 bases between the two ends. This CDR3 reads CASSPRGYTGELFF. In nucleotides, the CDR3 is TGCGCCAGCAGCCCCCGAGGGTACACCGGGGAGCTGTTTTTT. Using reference TRBV5-1 and TRBJ2-2 for the parts outside the CDR3, the full variable domain is KAGVTQTPRYLIKTRGQQVTLSCSPISGHRSVSWYQQTPGQGLQFLFEYFSETQRNKGNFPGRFSGRQFSNSRSEMNVSTLELGDSALYLCASSPRGYTGELFFGEGSRLTVL.

In this sample, this clonotype turned up many times. The chain joins TRBV12-3 or TRBV12-4 to TRBJ2-1, with TRBD2 matching over 9 bases. Trimming removed 2 bases from V and 5 bases from J; junction bases left unmatched: 4. The CDR3 sequence is 15 residues long. CDR3 in DNA: TGTGCCAGCAGTTTACCGACTAGCGGAAACAATGAGCAGTTCTTC. Translated, it gives CASSLPTSGNNEQFF.

This clonotype occurred many times. V usage is TRBV12-3 or TRBV12-4 and J usage is TRBJ2-5, with D perhaps TRBD1 (6 bases). The CDR3 sequence is 13 residues long. Trimming left V 0 bases short and J 13 bases short, with 15 bases between. This chain's CDR3 is CASSLATDSTLYF. The CDR3 coding sequence is TGTGCCAGCAGTTTAGCAACGGACAGTACCTTGTACTTC.

This clonotype was seen only a few times. This sequence joins TRBV7-2 and TRBJ1-3; D remains ambiguous. Germline CDR1 is SGHTA and CDR2 is FQGNSA. The CDR3 extends over 14 amino acids. V shed 7 bases and J shed 0 bases, with 10 bases lying between them. The CDR3 reads CASKSARSGNTIYF. In DNA, the CDR3 is TGTGCCAGCAAGAGCGCCCGCTCTGGAAACACCATATATTTT.

The chain recombines TRBV7-2 with TRBJ1-2; the D is unclear. The CDR3 sequence is 13 residues long. Germline CDR1 is SGHTA and CDR2 is FQGNSA. Trimming took 1 base from V and 4 from J, leaving 7 bases between them. The CDR3 DNA sequence: TGTGCCAGCAGCTTAGAAGGGATCTATGGCTACACCTTC. This gives the protein CASSLEGIYGYTF.

A word on this clonotype: A clone one base away is much larger, so this may be a read error. The chain carries TRBV28 and TRBJ2-3, with 10 bases aligning to TRBD2. CDR1 is MDHEN, CDR2 SYDVKM, per germline. The length of the CDR3 is 15 residues. V shed 7 bases, J shed 7 bases, and the junction held 11 bases outside the gene matches. CDR3 loop: CASNLKAGGTYTQYF. CDR3 nucleotides: TGTGCCAGCAACCTTAAAGCGGGAGGGACATATACGCAGTATTTT.

A remark on this clonotype: Being one base from a much bigger clone, this may be a read error. CDR3 nucleotide sequence: TGTGCCACCAGTGGCCCGAGGGGGACTGAAGCTTTCTTT. Residues: CATSGPRGTEAFF. This sequence joins TRBV24-1 and TRBJ1-1, with D possibly TRBD1 on 6 matching bases. CDR1 KGHDR and CDR2 SFDVKD come from the germline V gene. The CDR3 length is 13 residues. With 5 bases removed from V and 5 bases from J, the gap between germline ends came to 11 bases.

The gene calls are TRBV12-3 or TRBV12-4 and TRBJ1-2; 10 bases fit TRBD1. J gave up 4 bases and V 4 bases, and 6 bases lay outside the gene matches. The CDR3 is 15 residues long. The CDR3 spells CASSSPGQGSYGYTF. DNA of the CDR3: TGTGCCAGCAGTTCTCCGGGACAGGGGTCCTATGGCTACACCTTC.

This clonotype occurred many times. This rearrangement joins TRBV5-1 to TRBJ2-3; TRBD2 is a possible D gene (6 bases). In germline, CDR1 is SGHRS, CDR2 YFSETQ. Trimming left V 4 bases short and J 4 bases short, with 19 bases between. This CDR3 spans 16 amino acids. The CDR3 nucleotides read TGCGCCAGCAGCCCGACAAACCTCGGAGGGGCAGATACGCAGTATTTT. It translates to CASSPTNLGGADTQYF.

This clonotype has a count of ten or more. V is TRBV7-2 and J is TRBJ2-7, with D uncertain. The length of the CDR3 is 14 residues. V lost 2 bases to trimming and J lost 2 bases, with 10 bases between them. CDR1 and CDR2 (germline): SGHTA, FQGNSA. The CDR3 loop reads CASSLNVGPYEQYF. Here the CDR3 DNA reads TGTGCCAGCAGCTTAAACGTCGGGCCCTACGAGCAGTACTTC.

This clonotype came up many times. V is TRBV5-1 and J is TRBJ1-6; D is perhaps TRBD1 (6 bases). Germline CDR1 SGHRS, CDR2 YFSETQ. With 2 bases removed from V and 3 bases from J, the gap between germline ends came to 12 bases. This CDR3 spans 16 amino acids. The CDR3 sequence is CASSLGGGYYNSPLHF. The DNA of the CDR3 is TGCGCCAGCAGCTTAGGGGGTGGCTACTATAATTCACCCCTCCACTTT. The full variable domain, completed using reference TRBV5-1 and TRBJ1-6, is KAGVTQTPRYLIKTRGQQVTLSCSPISGHRSVSWYQQTPGQGLQFLFEYFSETQRNKGNFPGRFSGRQFSNSRSEMNVSTLELGDSALYLCASSLGGGYYNSPLHFGNGTRLTVT.

This clonotype was observed at least ten times. The rearrangement links TRBV7-2 to TRBJ2-6, with D hard to call. CDR3 length equals 15 residues. Per germline, CDR1 SGHTA and CDR2 FQGNSA. Trimming stripped 5 bases from V and 2 bases from J, with 10 bases between. DNA for the CDR3: TGTGCCAGCAGCCCCCAGGCTGCTGGGGCCAACGTCCTGACTTTC. Protein sequence: CASSPQAAGANVLTF.

The table lists this clonotype with many counts. This chain uses TRBV7-8 with TRBJ2-1; D unclear. This CDR3 region has 16 residues. V lost 5 bases and J 0 bases, leaving 14 bases between the germline ends. CDR1 is SGHVS, CDR2 FQNEAQ, per germline. This chain's CDR3 is CASSPYSRSSYNEQFF. CDR3 nucleotides: TGTGCCAGCAGCCCCTATTCCCGGAGCTCCTACAATGAGCAGTTCTTC.

Many counts were recorded for this clonotype. This chain links TRBV5-1 with TRBJ2-1, with TRBD1 matching 10 bases. The CDR3 has 15 residues. J was trimmed by 9 bases and V by 1 base; bases with no gene match: 7. Germline assignment: CDR1 SGHRS and CDR2 YFSETQ. This CDR3 is CASSLRGQGSGEQFF. CDR3 bases: TGCGCCAGCAGCTTGCGGGGACAGGGGTCTGGTGAGCAGTTCTTC.

This clonotype has ten or more counts. The chain recombines TRBV12-3 or TRBV12-4 with TRBJ1-2; 7 nucleotides align to TRBD1. With 5 bases clipped from V and 6 bases from J, the junction kept 6 bases outside the gene matches. The CDR3 length is 13 residues. The CDR3 is CASSPGTENGYTF. The CDR3 nucleotides read TGTGCCAGCAGTCCCGGGACAGAAAATGGCTACACCTTC.

This clonotype was detected ten times or more. This CDR3 reads CASSLLVGRNTEAFF. CDR3 DNA: TGTGCCAGCAGCTTACTTGTGGGCCGGAACACTGAAGCTTTCTTT. The rearrangement links TRBV7-2 to TRBJ1-1; no clear D. Germline V gene lookup returns CDR1 SGHTA and CDR2 FQGNSA. The ends were cut back, 2 bases at V and 1 base at J, with 11 bases in the middle. The CDR3 loop spans 15 amino acids.

This clonotype was detected many times. The gene calls are TRBV4-1 and TRBJ1-1, with a weak D call TRBD1 (5 bases). This CDR3 spans 15 amino acids. V was clipped by 5 bases and J by 7 bases, with 20 bases between them. The germline gives CDR1 MGHRA, CDR2 YSYEKL. CDR3 nucleotides: TGCGCCAGCAGCAATATCGGACGGGGGGAGGGTGAAGCTTTCTTT. Amino acid sequence: CASSNIGRGEGEAFF.

This clonotype was seen repeatedly, ten times or more. The chain joins TRBV3-1 to TRBJ2-1, with D uncertain. Germline V gene lookup returns CDR1 LGHDT and CDR2 YNNKEL (reference sequence). The CDR3 spans 12 residues. Trimming removed 5 bases at V and 13 bases at J, with 15 bases between. CDR3 loop: CASSDLGMKQFF. CDR3 coding DNA: TGTGCCAGCAGCGACTTGGGAATGAAACAGTTCTTC.

There are many counts of this clonotype. The gene calls are TRBV20-1 and TRBJ1-5; 7 nucleotides line up with TRBD1. Looked up from germline, CDR1 is DFQATT and CDR2 is SNEGSKA (reference sequence). The junction had 3 bases not matched to a gene; V was cut back by 1 base and J by 3 bases. The CDR3 totals 14 residues. Here the CDR3 DNA reads TGCAGTGCTAGAGTCGGACAGGCCAATCAGCCCCAGCATTTT. Its protein product is CSARVGQANQPQHF.

This clonotype showed up many times. V is TRBV5-1 and J is TRBJ2-1; TRBD1 agrees at 7 bases. Germline V CDR1 and CDR2: SGHRS, YFSETQ. J gave up 4 bases and V 8 bases, and 9 bases lay outside the gene matches. This CDR3 is 14 amino acids long. Here the CDR3 reads CASKPGQTYNEQFF. CDR3 in DNA: TGCGCCAGTAAACCGGGACAGACATACAATGAGCAGTTCTTC.

This clonotype has more than one count but fewer than ten. CDR3 nucleotide sequence: TGCGCCAGCAGAAATACAGTGGATGGATCTGAAGCTTTCTTT. It translates to CASRNTVDGSEAFF. V is TRBV5-1 and J is TRBJ1-1; D call uncertain. The germline V gene encodes CDR1 SGHRS and CDR2 YFSETQ. The CDR3 contains 14 residues. Trimming cost V 5 bases and J 6 bases, with 17 bases left between them.

The sample holds many counts of this clonotype. The chain links TRBV5-1 to TRBJ1-2, with D possibly TRBD1 on 5 matching bases. CDR1 SGHRS and CDR2 YFSETQ come from the germline V gene. The CDR3 is 13 residues long. V was shortened by 0 bases and J by 6 bases, with 9 bases between the two germline ends. The CDR3 bases are TGCGCCAGCAGCTTGGGGCTGACAGATGGCTACACCTTC. Amino acids: CASSLGLTDGYTF.

This clonotype was seen ten or more times. The J gene is TRBJ2-5, the V gene TRBV24-1, with D perhaps TRBD1 (6 bases). Trimming removed 4 bases at V and 4 bases at J, with 18 bases between. Germline CDR1 and CDR2: KGHDR and SFDVKD. The CDR3 runs to 16 residues. The CDR3 sequence is CATSDRTQGSGETQYF. The DNA of the CDR3 is TGTGCCACCAGTGACAGAACACAGGGATCGGGAGAGACCCAGTACTTC.

This clonotype was seen repeatedly, ten times or more. The rearrangement joins TRBV6-2 or TRBV6-3 to TRBJ2-5; 11 nucleotides line up with TRBD2. Trimming cost V 6 bases and J 3 bases; bases outside gene matches: 9. Per the germline V gene, CDR1 is MNHEY and CDR2 is SVGEGT. The CDR3 spans 16 residues. The DNA of the CDR3 is TGTGCCAGCAGGAACCTACTAGCGGGAGACAAAGAGACCCAGTACTTC. Translation gives CASRNLLAGDKETQYF.

V gene TRBV5-1 combines with J gene TRBJ1-1, with a tentative D call TRBD1 (5 bases). Trimming removed 3 bases from V and 3 bases from J, with 9 bases in between. The CDR3 runs 13 residues. Germline V gives CDR1 SGHRS, CDR2 YFSETQ. The CDR3 is CASSSGRDTEAFF. CDR3 nucleotides: TGCGCCAGCAGCTCAGGGCGCGACACTGAAGCTTTCTTT.

As to this clonotype: This clone may be a read error of a much larger clone one base away. The chain couples TRBV10-3 to TRBJ1-1, with a weak D call TRBD1 (6 bases). The V gene's germline CDR1 is ENHRY and CDR2 SYGVKD. The CDR3 is made up of 16 amino acids. CDR3 in amino acids: CAISETQGLGNTEDFF. The CDR3 DNA reads as TGTGCCATCAGTGAAACTCAGGGGCTTGGGAACACTGAAGATTTCTTT.